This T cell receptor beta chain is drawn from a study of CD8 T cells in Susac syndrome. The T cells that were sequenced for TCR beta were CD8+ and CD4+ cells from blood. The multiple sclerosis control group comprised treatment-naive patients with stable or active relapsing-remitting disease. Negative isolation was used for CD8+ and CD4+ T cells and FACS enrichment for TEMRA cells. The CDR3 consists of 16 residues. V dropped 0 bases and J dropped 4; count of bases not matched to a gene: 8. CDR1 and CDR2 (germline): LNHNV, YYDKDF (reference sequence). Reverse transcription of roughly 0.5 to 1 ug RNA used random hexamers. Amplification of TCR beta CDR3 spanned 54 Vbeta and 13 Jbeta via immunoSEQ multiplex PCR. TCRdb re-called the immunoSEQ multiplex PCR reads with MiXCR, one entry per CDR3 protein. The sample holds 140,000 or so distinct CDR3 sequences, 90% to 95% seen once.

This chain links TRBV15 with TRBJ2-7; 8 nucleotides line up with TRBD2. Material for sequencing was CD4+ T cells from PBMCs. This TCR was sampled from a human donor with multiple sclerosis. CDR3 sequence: CATSRDSRRGEYEQYF. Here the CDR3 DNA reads TGTGCCACCAGCAGAGATTCCCGGCGGGGGGAATACGAGCAGTACTTC.